Sequencing of this TCR beta chain was carried out in a study of T-cell memory formation after mild COVID-19. Germline V gene data show CDR1 as SEHNR and CDR2 as FQNEAQ (reference sequence). J lost 0 bases, V lost 4 bases, and 0 bases had no gene match. CDR3 length equals 14 residues. With constant-segment primers, 5'RACE yielded cDNA libraries of TCR alpha and TCR beta that carried sample barcodes and UMIs. Using its own MiXCR run on the 5' RACE reads, TCRdb lists one record per CDR3 protein. The repertoire includes 100,000 to 150,000 distinct CDR3 sequences, roughly 6% of them detected once, and approximately 2.3% sits in the top ten. This clonotype was seen many times.

The material sequenced was PBMCs or a T cell subset sorted from them (not recorded which). The receptor was isolated from an adult woman who had mild COVID-19 (a few samples of this study predate the infection). Cell type and time point are not known. This chain uses TRBV7-9 with TRBJ2-3; 8 bases line up with TRBD2. This chain's CDR3 is CASSSSGSTDTQYF. The DNA of the CDR3 is TGTGCCAGCAGCTCTAGCGGGAGCACAGATACGCAGTATTTT. Filled out from reference TRBV7-9 and TRBJ2-3, the complete variable domain reads DTGVSQNPRHKITKRGQNVTFRCDPISEHNRLYWYRQTLGQGPEFLTYFQNEAQLEKSRLLSDRFSAERPKGSFSTLEIQRTEQGDSAMYLCASSSSGSTDTQYFGPGTRLTVL.